This T cell receptor (beta chain) is from a study of Ad26.COV2.S vaccination and SARS-CoV-2 variants. Looking at the study overall: Sample donor was a member of the COV1001 Ad26.COV2.S trial arm.

Produced via immunoSEQ multiplex PCR; TCRdb's table is partial and in-frame only. The table records around 300,000 clones, around 88% of them present only once. Germline lookup yields CDR1 SGHRS and CDR2 YFSETQ. Trimming took 2 bases from V and 6 from J, leaving 9 bases between them. There are 13 residues in the CDR3. This clone was seen a few times. Its antigen remains unidentified. Treatment described: around 19 received Ad26.COV2.S at low or high dose, single or two shots; several received placebo; per-sample allocation not given. Material that was analyzed had been drawn on day 63 after the first vaccine or placebo injection. Study-level results: Those who received vaccine or placebo ended up with similar non-spike TCR breadth. It was reported that spike-specific CD8+ and CD4+ T cell responses were substantially broad after vaccination.

The sample was peripheral blood, taken in a trial of Ad26.COV2.S vaccine versus placebo. The J gene is TRBJ2-1, the V gene TRBV5-1; D gene uncertain. The sequence came from a person aged 18-65 years who received the Ad26.COV2.S COVID-19 vaccine or a placebo. This CDR3 is CASSLSRSNEQFF. CDR3 DNA sequence: TGCGCCAGCAGCTTAAGTAGGAGCAATGAGCAGTTCTTC.